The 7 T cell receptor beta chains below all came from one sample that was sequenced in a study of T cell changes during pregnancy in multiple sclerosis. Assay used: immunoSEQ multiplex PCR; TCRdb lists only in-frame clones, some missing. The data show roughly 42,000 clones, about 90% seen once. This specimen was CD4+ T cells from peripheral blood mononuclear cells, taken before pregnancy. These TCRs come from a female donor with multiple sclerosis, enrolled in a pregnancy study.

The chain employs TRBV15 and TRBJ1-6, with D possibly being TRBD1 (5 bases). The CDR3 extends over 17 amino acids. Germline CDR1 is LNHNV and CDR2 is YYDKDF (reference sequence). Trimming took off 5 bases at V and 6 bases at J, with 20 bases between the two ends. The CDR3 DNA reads TGTGCCACCAGCTCCAAAGGGGCAACTACGATTAATTCACCCCTCCACTTT. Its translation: CATSSKGATTINSPLHF.

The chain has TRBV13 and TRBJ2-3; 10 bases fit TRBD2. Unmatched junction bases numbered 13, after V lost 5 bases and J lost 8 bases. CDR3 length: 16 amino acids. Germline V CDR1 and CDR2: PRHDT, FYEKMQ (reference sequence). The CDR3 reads CASSLGLAGDQGTQYF. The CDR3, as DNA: TGTGCCAGCAGCCTGGGGCTAGCGGGGGACCAGGGTACGCAGTATTTT.

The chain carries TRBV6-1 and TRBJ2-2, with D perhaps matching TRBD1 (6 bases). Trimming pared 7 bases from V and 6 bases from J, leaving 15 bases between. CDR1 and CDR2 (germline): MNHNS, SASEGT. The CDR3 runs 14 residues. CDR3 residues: CASINSGVPGELFF. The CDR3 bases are TGTGCCAGCATCAACTCAGGGGTCCCCGGGGAGCTGTTTTTT.

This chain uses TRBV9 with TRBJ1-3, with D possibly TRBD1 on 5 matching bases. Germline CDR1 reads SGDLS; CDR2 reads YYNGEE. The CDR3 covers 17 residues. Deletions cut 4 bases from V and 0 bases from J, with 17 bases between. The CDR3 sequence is CASSSLDIIFSGNTIYF. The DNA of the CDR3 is TGTGCCAGCAGCTCTCTGGACATAATTTTCTCTGGAAACACCATATATTTT.

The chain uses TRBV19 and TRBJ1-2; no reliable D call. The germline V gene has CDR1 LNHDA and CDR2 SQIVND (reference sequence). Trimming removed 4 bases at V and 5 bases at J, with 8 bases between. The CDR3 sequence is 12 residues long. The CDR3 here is CASSRTGYGYTF. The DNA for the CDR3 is TGTGCCAGTAGTAGGACTGGTTATGGCTACACCTTC.

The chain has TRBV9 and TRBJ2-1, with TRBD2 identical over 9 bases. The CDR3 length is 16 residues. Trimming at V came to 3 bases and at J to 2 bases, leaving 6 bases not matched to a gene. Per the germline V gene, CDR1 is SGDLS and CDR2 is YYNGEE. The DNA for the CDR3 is TGTGCCAGCAGCGCGGGTAGCGGGGGCACCTACAATGAGCAGTTCTTC. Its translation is CASSAGSGGTYNEQFF.

Here the CDR3 reads CAKADFRTDTQYF. In DNA form, the CDR3 reads TGCGCCAAGGCGGACTTTCGCACAGATACGCAGTATTTT. The rearrangement joins TRBV10-1 to TRBJ2-3; tentatively, D is TRBD2 (5 bases). The CDR3 is 13 amino acids. Germline CDR1 and CDR2: WNHNN and SYGVQD (reference sequence). V was pared by 10 bases and J by 1 base, with 12 bases between.